The 30 T cell receptor beta chains below come from one sample, sequenced in a study of T cells after posttransplantation cyclophosphamide. Generated by immunoSEQ multiplex PCR, the TCRdb table keeps only in-frame clones and is missing some. The sample consists of 25,000 to 30,000 clones, 70% to 90% of them appearing once. Material for sequencing was PBMCs. The receptors shown here come from a man aged 50 to 59.

The CDR3: CASSPIRTVGTYTEAFF. The DNA for the CDR3 is TGTGCCAGCAGTCCTATACGGACAGTCGGAACTTACACTGAAGCTTTCTTT. The genes are TRBV27 and TRBJ1-1; D might be TRBD1 (6 bases). Germline CDR1 and CDR2: MNHEY and SMNVEV (reference sequence). CDR3 length: 17 amino acids. V was trimmed by 5 bases and J by 3 bases, leaving 22 bases between them.

DNA for the CDR3: TGCAGCGTTAGGTCCGCGGCAGATACGCAGTATTTT. Translated: CSVRSAADTQYF. V gene TRBV29-1 combines with J gene TRBJ2-3; the D is unclear. In germline, CDR1 is SQVTM, CDR2 ANQGSEA. V gave up 5 bases and J gave up 4 bases, with 10 bases separating them. The CDR3 runs to 12 residues.

In its sample, this clone was seen a few times. The V and J genes are TRBV25-1 and TRBJ1-2, with D possibly matching TRBD1 (5 bases). Germline V CDR1 and CDR2: MGHDK, SYGVNS. CDR3 length: 13 residues. V shed 8 bases and J shed 4 bases, with 14 bases lying between them. The CDR3 DNA follows: TGTGCCAGCGAGACAGCTTACGGCTATGGCTACACCTTC. As protein: CASETAYGYGYTF.

V and J are TRBV5-1 and TRBJ2-3, with D possibly TRBD2 on 6 matching bases. With 7 bases removed from V and 6 bases from J, the gap between germline ends came to 18 bases. This CDR3 is 14 amino acids long. Germline CDR1 SGHRS, CDR2 YFSETQ. The CDR3 reads CASRDGRPPDTQYF. The CDR3, as DNA: TGCGCCAGCCGAGACGGGAGACCGCCGGATACGCAGTATTTT.

V is TRBV5-1 and J is TRBJ2-1; 10 positions agree with TRBD2. The germline V gene has CDR1 SGHRS and CDR2 YFSETQ. The CDR3 loop spans 14 amino acids. V gave up 2 bases and J gave up 9 bases; unmatched junction bases: 5. The CDR3 region is CASSFTGLATEQFF. For the CDR3, the DNA is TGCGCCAGCAGCTTCACGGGACTAGCGACTGAGCAGTTCTTC.

The chain carries TRBV6-1 and TRBJ2-1, with D possibly being TRBD1 (6 bases). The germline gives CDR1 MNHNS, CDR2 SASEGT. This CDR3 is 16 amino acids long. Deletions cut 4 bases from V and 0 bases from J, with 13 bases between. The CDR3 DNA follows: TGTGCCAGCAGTGGGAACAGGGCTAGCTCCTACAATGAGCAGTTCTTC. It codes for CASSGNRASSYNEQFF.

This CDR3 is CASSLSTGSGNTIYF. In DNA, the CDR3 is TGTGCCAGCAGCTTATCGACAGGCTCTGGAAACACCATATATTTT. The chain joins TRBV7-2 to TRBJ1-3; D possibly corresponds to TRBD1 (6 bases). The V gene's germline CDR1 is SGHTA and CDR2 FQGNSA. V lost 2 bases and J lost 0, with 8 bases in between. This CDR3 is built from 15 residues.

The genes are TRBV5-1 and TRBJ1-4, with D hard to call. The V gene lost 4 bases and the J gene lost 7 bases, with 17 bases spanning the gap. The CDR3 runs to 15 residues. CDR1 and CDR2 (germline): SGHRS, YFSETQ. In DNA form, the CDR3 reads TGCGCCAGCAGCCCTGGCAGAGATTCTAGTGAAAAACTGTTTTTT. Translating gives CASSPGRDSSEKLFF.

This clone was found a few times. The chain combines TRBV2 with TRBJ2-7; 9 bases line up with TRBD1. V gave up 7 bases and J gave up 7 bases; unmatched junction bases: 8. Germline CDR1 is SNHLY and CDR2 is FYNNEI. CDR3 length equals 13 residues. Here the CDR3 DNA reads TGTGCCAGCACAGGGACAGGGTCGCGTGAGCAGTACTTC. It codes for CASTGTGSREQYF.

The chain uses TRBV30 and TRBJ2-7, with 8 bases that match TRBD2. The CDR3 is 13 residues long. V was pared by 5 bases and J by 5 bases, with 8 bases of the junction left unmatched. Germline V CDR1 and CDR2: GTSNPN, SVGIG (reference sequence). CDR3 nucleotides: TGTGCCTGGGCCCCGCGGGGGGACCACGAGCAGTACTTC. Residues: CAWAPRGDHEQYF.

This chain links TRBV18 with TRBJ2-7; 10 nucleotides align to TRBD1. With 9 bases clipped from V and 3 bases from J, the junction kept 5 bases outside the gene matches. The germline gives CDR1 KGHSH, CDR2 LQKENI. This CDR3 is built from 13 residues. CDR3: CASSDRGNYEQYF. In nucleotides, the CDR3 is TGTGCCAGTTCGGACAGGGGGAACTACGAGCAGTACTTC.

This rearrangement joins TRBV11-2 to TRBJ1-1; D might be TRBD1 (5 bases). The CDR3 loop spans 13 amino acids. CDR1 is SGHAT and CDR2 is FQNNGV in the germline V gene. Deletions cut 6 bases from V and 4 bases from J, with 12 bases between. CDR3 protein: CASRMGGGTEAFF. CDR3 coding DNA: TGTGCCAGCAGGATGGGGGGGGGCACTGAAGCTTTCTTT. Using reference TRBV11-2 and TRBJ1-1 for the parts outside the CDR3, the full variable domain is EAGVAQSPRYKIIEKRQSVAFWCNPISGHATLYWYQQILGQGPKLLIQFQNNGVVDDSQLPKDRFSAERLKGVDSTLKIQPAKLEDSAVYLCASRMGGGTEAFFGQGTRLTVV.

The genes are TRBV29-1 and TRBJ2-5; TRBD1 matches at 10 bases. Germline CDR1 and CDR2: SQVTM and ANQGSEA. This CDR3 is 16 amino acids long. V lost 7 bases and J lost 5; bases outside the gene matches: 16. The CDR3 loop is CSAINGTGVFGETQYF. As DNA, the CDR3 is TGCAGCGCCATTAACGGGACAGGGGTATTCGGGGAGACCCAGTACTTC.

This sequence joins TRBV5-6 and TRBJ2-7; TRBD2 matches at 12 bases. The V segment lost 5 bases and the J segment 1 base; nucleotides outside the gene matches: 4. Germline lookup yields CDR1 SGHDT and CDR2 YYEEEE. The CDR3 sequence is 15 residues long. The CDR3 region is CASSFGLAGSYEQYF. CDR3 coding DNA: TGTGCCAGCAGTTTCGGACTAGCGGGATCCTACGAGCAGTACTTC. The complete variable domain, with remaining parts taken from reference TRBV5-6 and TRBJ2-7, reads DAGVTQSPTHLIKTRGQQVTLRCSPKSGHDTVSWYQQALGQGPQFIFQYYEEEERQRGNFPDRFSGHQFPNYSSELNVNALLLGDSALYLCASSFGLAGSYEQYFGPGTRLTVT.

The rearrangement joins TRBV6-6 to TRBJ2-5, with 10 bases fitting TRBD1. Trimming took 7 bases from V and 5 from J; bases not matched to a gene: 7. The CDR3 loop spans 14 amino acids. In germline, CDR1 is MNHNY, CDR2 SVGAGI (reference sequence). DNA for the CDR3: TGTGCCAGCATCGGGACAGGGGTTTGGGAGACCCAGTACTTC. Translating gives CASIGTGVWETQYF.

This chain uses TRBV4-2 with TRBJ1-4; TRBD1 might be the D (6 bases). CDR3 length equals 17 residues. Looked up from germline, CDR1 is LGHNA and CDR2 is YNFKEQ. Trimming removed 4 bases from V and 3 bases from J, with 18 bases in between. The CDR3 is CASSPGGGGAANEKLFF. CDR3 DNA sequence: TGTGCCAGCAGCCCGGGGGGAGGGGGGGCGGCTAATGAAAAACTGTTTTTT.

The V call is TRBV6-5, the J call TRBJ1-3, with D maybe TRBD1 (6 bases). This CDR3 spans 14 amino acids. V was shortened by 2 bases and J by 3 bases, with 8 bases between the two germline ends. Germline CDR1 and CDR2: MNHEY and SVGAGI. The CDR3 bases are TGTGCCAGCAGTTACAGGGGGTATGGAAACACCATATATTTT. It encodes CASSYRGYGNTIYF.

The chain couples TRBV4-3 to TRBJ2-1; 12 nucleotides line up with TRBD2. Germline V gene sequence: CDR1 LGHNA, CDR2 YSLEER. J was trimmed by 0 bases and V by 4 bases; bases with no gene match: 10. The CDR3 has 19 amino acids. The CDR3 loop is CASSLLPSGGGSSYNEQFF. The CDR3 nucleotides are TGCGCCAGCAGCCTTTTACCTAGCGGGGGGGGGAGCTCCTACAATGAGCAGTTCTTC.

The count of this clone is one. The J gene is TRBJ2-1, the V gene TRBV28; maybe TRBD1 (6 bases). Germline lookup yields CDR1 MDHEN and CDR2 SYDVKM. CDR3 length: 16 amino acids. V was shortened by 7 bases and J by 4 bases, with 20 bases between the two germline ends. CDR3 amino acids: CASIKQGRTLYNEQFF. DNA for the CDR3: TGTGCCAGCATCAAACAGGGCCGAACCCTTTACAATGAGCAGTTCTTC.

V and J are TRBV7-3 and TRBJ1-4; D is perhaps TRBD1 (6 bases). CDR1 is SGHTA, CDR2 FQGTGA, per germline. V lost 4 bases and J lost 7, with 16 bases in between. The CDR3 totals 15 residues. The CDR3 reads CASSCDGGRGEKLFF. For the CDR3, the DNA is TGTGCCAGCAGCTGCGACGGGGGGCGAGGTGAAAAACTGTTTTTT.

The chain combines TRBV19 with TRBJ2-5, with a possible D match to TRBD1 (6 bases). V was trimmed by 6 bases and J by 3 bases, leaving 11 bases between them. The germline gives CDR1 LNHDA, CDR2 SQIVND (reference sequence). There are 13 residues in the CDR3. The CDR3 bases are TGTGCCAGTAGACCAGGGGTGAAAGAGACCCAGTACTTC. It yields the protein CASRPGVKETQYF.

V and J are TRBV19 and TRBJ2-7, with D maybe TRBD2 (6 bases). Trimming took 5 bases from V and 2 from J, leaving 10 bases between them. Looked up from germline, CDR1 is LNHDA and CDR2 is SQIVND (reference sequence). This CDR3 is built from 13 residues. The CDR3 sequence is CASSPGLTYEQYF. CDR3 nucleotide sequence: TGTGCCAGTAGTCCGGGACTGACCTACGAGCAGTACTTC.

The chain uses TRBV5-1 and TRBJ2-7, with D perhaps TRBD2 (6 bases). CDR1 and CDR2 (germline): SGHRS, YFSETQ. Between the trimmed V and J ends, which lost 3 bases and 7 bases, there was a span of 11 bases. This CDR3 contains 12 residues. The CDR3 nucleotides are TGCGCCAGCAGCTATGGGAGGAAAGAGCAGTACTTC. This sequence encodes CASSYGRKEQYF.

The chain has TRBV7-3 and TRBJ2-5, with TRBD2 identical over 7 bases. Unmatched junction bases numbered 9, after V lost 3 bases and J lost 5 bases. Germline lookup yields CDR1 SGHTA and CDR2 FQGTGA. This CDR3 is 15 amino acids long. This CDR3 is CASSFGGREGETQYF. CDR3 bases: TGTGCCAGCAGCTTCGGCGGCAGGGAGGGGGAGACCCAGTACTTC.

V is TRBV5-1 and J is TRBJ2-1, with D possibly being TRBD1 (5 bases). Germline V gives CDR1 SGHRS, CDR2 YFSETQ. V gave up 3 bases and J gave up 0 bases, with 13 bases separating them. The CDR3 sequence is 16 residues long. CDR3 residues: CASSWGAWASYNEQFF. CDR3 nucleotide sequence: TGCGCCAGCAGCTGGGGCGCCTGGGCCTCCTACAATGAGCAGTTCTTC.

This rearrangement joins TRBV18 to TRBJ2-2, with 8 bases lining up with TRBD2. V shed 2 bases, J shed 4 bases, and the junction held 6 bases outside the gene matches. The CDR3 length is 16 residues. The V gene's germline CDR1 is KGHSH and CDR2 LQKENI. The CDR3 here is CASSPGGSGTTGELFF. In nucleotides, the CDR3 is TGTGCCAGCTCACCAGGGGGTAGCGGGACCACCGGGGAGCTGTTTTTT.

The chain is built from TRBV11-3 and TRBJ1-1; no clear D gene. Trimming pared 7 bases from V and 5 bases from J, leaving 20 bases between. Germline V gene lookup returns CDR1 SGHNT and CDR2 YENEEA. The CDR3 length is 15 residues. The DNA for the CDR3 is TGTGCCAGCACCCCAAGTGCCGGGGTTCGGACTGAAGCTTTCTTT. This sequence encodes CASTPSAGVRTEAFF.

V usage is TRBV5-4 and J usage is TRBJ2-5; tentative D call: TRBD2 (7 bases). The CDR3 runs 15 residues. The V gene lost 4 bases and the J gene lost 1 base, with 14 bases spanning the gap. CDR1 and CDR2 from the germline V gene are SGHNT and YYREEE (reference sequence). CDR3 coding DNA: TGTGCCAGCAGCACCTCGGGGGGCAGCCAAGAGACCCAGTACTTC. Its protein is CASSTSGGSQETQYF.

This clone has only a few counts. The chain carries TRBV10-3 and TRBJ2-7, with 9 positions matching TRBD1. Germline V CDR1 and CDR2: ENHRY, SYGVKD. The CDR3 consists of 15 residues. V shed 0 bases, J shed 3 bases, and the junction held 3 bases outside the gene matches. This chain's CDR3 is CAISESGTGIYEQYF. The CDR3 DNA reads TGTGCCATCAGTGAGTCAGGGACAGGGATCTACGAGCAGTACTTC.

This clone was found once. This rearrangement joins TRBV19 to TRBJ1-5; D is ambiguous. The CDR3 consists of 15 residues. V lost 4 bases and J 0 bases, leaving 10 bases between the germline ends. Germline CDR1 is LNHDA and CDR2 is SQIVND (reference sequence). The CDR3 DNA sequence: TGTGCCAGTAGTACTGGCCTGAATAGCAATCAGCCCCAGCATTTT. Its translation is CASSTGLNSNQPQHF.